This T cell receptor (beta chain) was captured in a study of blood T cells in healthy people across ages. Overall study findings and caveats: Any changes in expanded clonotypes were possibly confounded, as donor CMV status remained unknown. Significant beta diversity loss was already apparent by age approximately 40, declining roughly linearly.

Healthy Caucasian individuals from Russia aged about 6 to 95 served as donors. A J-beta primer mix and a sample-barcoded 5' primer were used in a second PCR of roughly 7 to 12 cycles. TCRdb re-analysed the 5' RACE reads in MiXCR, keeping a single row per CDR3 protein. The data show about 720,000 distinct CDR3 sequences, approximately 22% seen once. Concerning this clonotype itself: Its antigen is not known.

The TCR comes from a man in his sixties or seventies in good health. Sample: blood.

The CDR3 DNA sequence: TGTGCCAGCAGCTTGTGGGACGACAGGGCCCACTCCTACGAGCAGTACTTC. This encodes CASSLWDDRAHSYEQYF. The chain couples TRBV5-4 to TRBJ2-5; 7 bases line up with TRBD1. The J call may be faulty, since TRBJ2-7 better matches the DNA end. The CDR3 extends over 17 amino acids. Germline CDR1 is SGHNT and CDR2 is YYREEE (reference sequence).